Listed here is a single T cell receptor (beta chain). Its antigen remains unidentified. The ends were cut back, 0 bases at V and 5 bases at J, with 5 bases in the middle. The CDR3 loop spans 12 amino acids. Germline-derived CDR1 and CDR2 are LNHDA and SQIVND (reference sequence). The sample comes from a study of cytomegalovirus exposure and HLA in healthy donors. General study results and limits: Most CMV-associated TCR beta chains were later found to appear HLA-restricted. Rare TCR sequences dominated, though some public TCRs recurred in many donors.

Amplification used 60 Vbeta primers and 13 Jbeta primers. Here immunoSEQ multiplex PCR was the method, and the copy in TCRdb shows in-frame clones only, minus some. Among 210,000 or so clones listed, more than 75% were seen once. The chain employs TRBV19 and TRBJ2-7; no clear D. This receptor was identified in a human donor in good health. The sequenced material came from PBMCs. CDR3 in DNA: TGTGCCAGTAGTATAGATGGCCACGAGCAGTACTTC. Its translation is CASSIDGHEQYF.